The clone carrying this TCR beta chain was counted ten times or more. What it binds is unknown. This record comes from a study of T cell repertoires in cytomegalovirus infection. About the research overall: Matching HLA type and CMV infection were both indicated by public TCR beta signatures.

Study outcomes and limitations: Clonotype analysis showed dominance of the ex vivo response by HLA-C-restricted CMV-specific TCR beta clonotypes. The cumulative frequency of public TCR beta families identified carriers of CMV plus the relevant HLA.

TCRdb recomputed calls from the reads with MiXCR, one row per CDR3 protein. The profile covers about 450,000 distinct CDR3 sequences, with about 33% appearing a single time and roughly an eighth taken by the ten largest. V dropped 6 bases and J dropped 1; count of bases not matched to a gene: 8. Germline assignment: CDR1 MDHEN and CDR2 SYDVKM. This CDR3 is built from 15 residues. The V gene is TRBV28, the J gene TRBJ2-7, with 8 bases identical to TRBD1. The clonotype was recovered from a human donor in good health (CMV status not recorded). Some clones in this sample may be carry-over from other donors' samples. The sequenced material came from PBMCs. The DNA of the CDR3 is TGTGCCAGCAGAGACAGGGGCGCCCGTTCCTACGAGCAGTACTTC. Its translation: CASRDRGARSYEQYF.